This T cell receptor (beta chain) was sequenced during a study of blood T cell repertoires in COVID-19. Across the whole study: Samples taken during acute and convalescent COVID-19 were collected in the United States, Italy and Spain. Nucleic acid was either cDNA or gDNA, and it came from T cells, B-cell-depleted T cells, or PBMCs.

V was shortened by 4 bases and J by 3 bases, with 12 bases between the two germline ends. Germline V CDR1 and CDR2: MGHDK, SYGVNS. CDR3 size: 14 residues. The authors' processing: Reference gene primer amplification gave estimated nucleated cell counts. TCRdb's table, derived via immunoSEQ multiplex PCR, lists solely in-frame clones and lacks some. V and J calls and clone size follow that table, whereas D and trimming were derived from the DNA. The sample carries roughly 260,000 clones, just under 90% recorded once. This clone has a single count. J is TRBJ1-2 and V is TRBV25-1; D gene ambiguous. The specimen sequenced was peripheral blood. The receptor comes from a woman aged 40 to 55 with acute or convalescent COVID-19. CDR3 nucleotide sequence: TGTGCCAGCAGTGGATTATGGGAGGACTATGGCTACACCTTC. Translation: CASSGLWEDYGYTF.